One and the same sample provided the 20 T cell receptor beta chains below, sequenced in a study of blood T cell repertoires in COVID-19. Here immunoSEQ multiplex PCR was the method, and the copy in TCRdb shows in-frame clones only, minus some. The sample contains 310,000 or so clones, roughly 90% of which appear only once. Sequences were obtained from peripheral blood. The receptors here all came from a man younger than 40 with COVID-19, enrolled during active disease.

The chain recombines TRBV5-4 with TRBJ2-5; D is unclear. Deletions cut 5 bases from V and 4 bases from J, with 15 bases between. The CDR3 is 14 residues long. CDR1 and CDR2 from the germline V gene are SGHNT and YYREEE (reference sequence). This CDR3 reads CASSSDSNTETQYF. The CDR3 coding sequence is TGTGCCAGCAGTTCCGACTCTAACACAGAGACCCAGTACTTC.

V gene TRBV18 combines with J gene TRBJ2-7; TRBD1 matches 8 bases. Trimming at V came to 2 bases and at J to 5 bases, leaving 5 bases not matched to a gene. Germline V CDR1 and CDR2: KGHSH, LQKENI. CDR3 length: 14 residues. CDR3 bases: TGTGCCAGCTCACCAATGGCAGGGGGCGACGAGCAGTACTTC. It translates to CASSPMAGGDEQYF.

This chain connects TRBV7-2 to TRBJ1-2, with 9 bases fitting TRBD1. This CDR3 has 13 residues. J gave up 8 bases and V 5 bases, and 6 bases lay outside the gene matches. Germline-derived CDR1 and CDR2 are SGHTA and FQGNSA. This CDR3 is CASSLVDRGGYTF. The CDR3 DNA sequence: TGTGCCAGCAGCCTCGTGGACAGGGGAGGCTACACCTTC.

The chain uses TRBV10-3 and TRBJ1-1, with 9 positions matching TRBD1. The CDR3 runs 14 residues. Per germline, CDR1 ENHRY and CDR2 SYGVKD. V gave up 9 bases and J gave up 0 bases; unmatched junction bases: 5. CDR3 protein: CAIGTGHLNTEAFF. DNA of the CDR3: TGTGCCATTGGGACAGGGCACCTGAACACTGAAGCTTTCTTT.

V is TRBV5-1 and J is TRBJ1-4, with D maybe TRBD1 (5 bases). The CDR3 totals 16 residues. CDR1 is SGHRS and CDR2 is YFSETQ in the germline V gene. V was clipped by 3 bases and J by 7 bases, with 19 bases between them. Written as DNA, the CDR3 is TGCGCCAGCAGCTCCGGGGGGGGAGCCCTCGGTGAAAAACTGTTTTTT. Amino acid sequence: CASSSGGGALGEKLFF.

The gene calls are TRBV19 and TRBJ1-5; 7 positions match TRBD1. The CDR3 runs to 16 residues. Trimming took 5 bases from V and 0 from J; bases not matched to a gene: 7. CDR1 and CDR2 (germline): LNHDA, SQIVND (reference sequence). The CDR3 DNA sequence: TGTGCCAGTAGTGTTCGGGGACAGTATAGCAATCAGCCCCAGCATTTT. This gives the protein CASSVRGQYSNQPQHF.

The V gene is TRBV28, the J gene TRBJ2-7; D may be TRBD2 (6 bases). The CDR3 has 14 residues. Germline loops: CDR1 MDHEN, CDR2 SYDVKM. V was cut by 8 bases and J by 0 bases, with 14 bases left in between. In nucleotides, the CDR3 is TGTGCCAGCCACCCCGGGGACTTCTCCTACGAGCAGTACTTC. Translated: CASHPGDFSYEQYF.

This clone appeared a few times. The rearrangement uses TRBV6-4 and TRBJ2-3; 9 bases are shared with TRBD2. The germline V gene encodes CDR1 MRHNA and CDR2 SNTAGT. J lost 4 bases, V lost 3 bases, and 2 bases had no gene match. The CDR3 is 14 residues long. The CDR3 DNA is TGTGCCAGCAGTGATGGCGGGGGGGCAGATACGCAGTATTTT. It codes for CASSDGGGADTQYF.

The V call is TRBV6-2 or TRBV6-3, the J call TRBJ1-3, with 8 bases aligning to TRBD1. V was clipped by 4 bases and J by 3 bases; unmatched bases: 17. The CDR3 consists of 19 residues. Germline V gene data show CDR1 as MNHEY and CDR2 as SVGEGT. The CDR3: CASSSLLRWTGRFGNTIYF. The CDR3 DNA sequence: TGTGCCAGCAGTTCCCTCCTCCGGTGGACAGGGCGATTTGGAAACACCATATATTTT.

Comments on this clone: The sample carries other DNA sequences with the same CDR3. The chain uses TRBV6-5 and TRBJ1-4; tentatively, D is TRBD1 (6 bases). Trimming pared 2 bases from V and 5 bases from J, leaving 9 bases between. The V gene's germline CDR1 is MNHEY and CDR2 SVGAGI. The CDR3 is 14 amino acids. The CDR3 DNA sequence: TGTGCCAGCAGTTACAGGGGGGGCAATGAAAAACTGTTTTTT. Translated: CASSYRGGNEKLFF.

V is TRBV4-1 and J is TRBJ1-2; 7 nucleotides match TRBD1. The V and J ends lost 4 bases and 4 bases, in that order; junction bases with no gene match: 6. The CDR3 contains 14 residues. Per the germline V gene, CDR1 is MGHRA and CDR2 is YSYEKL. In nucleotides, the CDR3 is TGCGCCAGCAGCCCGACAGGGACGGGCTATGGCTACACCTTC. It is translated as CASSPTGTGYGYTF.

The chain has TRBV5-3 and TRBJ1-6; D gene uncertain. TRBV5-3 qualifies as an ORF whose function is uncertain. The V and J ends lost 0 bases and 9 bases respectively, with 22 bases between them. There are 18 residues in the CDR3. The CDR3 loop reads CARSLGPRFWCERSPLHF. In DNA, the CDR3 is TGTGCCAGAAGCTTGGGCCCACGCTTTTGGTGCGAACGTTCACCCCTCCACTTT.

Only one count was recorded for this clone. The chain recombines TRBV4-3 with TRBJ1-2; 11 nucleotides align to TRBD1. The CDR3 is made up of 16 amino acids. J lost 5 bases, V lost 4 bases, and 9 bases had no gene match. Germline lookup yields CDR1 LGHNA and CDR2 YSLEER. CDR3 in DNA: TGCGCCAGCAGCCTTGCCCCCGGACAGGGGGCTTATGGCTACACCTTC. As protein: CASSLAPGQGAYGYTF.

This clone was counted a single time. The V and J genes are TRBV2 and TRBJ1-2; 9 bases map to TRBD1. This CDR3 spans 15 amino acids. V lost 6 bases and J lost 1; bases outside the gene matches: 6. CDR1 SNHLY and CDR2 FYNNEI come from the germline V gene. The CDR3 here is CASSARDRVNYGYTF. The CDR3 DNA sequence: TGTGCCAGCAGCGCCCGGGACAGGGTTAACTATGGCTACACCTTC. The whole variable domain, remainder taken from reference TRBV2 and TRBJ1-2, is EPEVTQTPSHQVTQMGQEVILRCVPISNHLYFYWYRQILGQKVEFLVSFYNNEISEKSEIFDDQFSVERPDGSNFTLKIRSTKLEDSAMYFCASSARDRVNYGYTFGSGTRLTVV.

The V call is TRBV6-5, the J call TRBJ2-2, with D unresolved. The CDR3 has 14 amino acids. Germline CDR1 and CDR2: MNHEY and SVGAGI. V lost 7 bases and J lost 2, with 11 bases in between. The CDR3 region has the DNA TGTGCCAGCACCAGACATCTCAACACCGGGGAGCTGTTTTTT. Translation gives CASTRHLNTGELFF.

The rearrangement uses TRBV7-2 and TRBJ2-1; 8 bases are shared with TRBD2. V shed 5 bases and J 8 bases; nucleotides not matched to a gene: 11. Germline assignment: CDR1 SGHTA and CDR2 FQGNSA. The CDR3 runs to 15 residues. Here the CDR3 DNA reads TGTGCCAGCAGCCGGAGTGCGGGAGGTTTGGATGAGCAGTTCTTC. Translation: CASSRSAGGLDEQFF.

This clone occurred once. The CDR3 DNA sequence: TGCGCCAGCAGCGCCAACGGTTTCAATGAGCAGTTCTTC. As protein: CASSANGFNEQFF. The chain joins TRBV5-1 to TRBJ2-1, with D unresolved. This CDR3 region has 13 residues. CDR1 and CDR2 from the germline V gene are SGHRS and YFSETQ. Trimming took 4 bases from V and 6 from J, leaving 11 bases between them.

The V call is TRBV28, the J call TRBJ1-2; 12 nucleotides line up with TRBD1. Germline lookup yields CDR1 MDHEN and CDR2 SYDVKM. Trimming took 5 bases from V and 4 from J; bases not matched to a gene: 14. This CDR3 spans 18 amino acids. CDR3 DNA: TGTGCCAGCAGTGCCCTCAGGGACAGGGGGCGGGTTATCTATGGCTACACCTTC. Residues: CASSALRDRGRVIYGYTF.

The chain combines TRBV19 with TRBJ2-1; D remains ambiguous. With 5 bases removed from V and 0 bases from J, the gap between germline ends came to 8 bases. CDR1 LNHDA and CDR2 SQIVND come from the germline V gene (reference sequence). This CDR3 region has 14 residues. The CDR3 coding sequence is TGTGCCAGTAGTCCCGCTATCTCCTACAATGAGCAGTTCTTC. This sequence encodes CASSPAISYNEQFF. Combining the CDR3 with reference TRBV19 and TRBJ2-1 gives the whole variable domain DGGITQSPKYLFRKEGQNVTLSCEQNLNHDAMYWYRQDPGQGLRLIYYSQIVNDFQKGDIAEGYSVSREKKESFPLTVTSAQKNPTAFYLCASSPAISYNEQFFGPGTRLTVL.

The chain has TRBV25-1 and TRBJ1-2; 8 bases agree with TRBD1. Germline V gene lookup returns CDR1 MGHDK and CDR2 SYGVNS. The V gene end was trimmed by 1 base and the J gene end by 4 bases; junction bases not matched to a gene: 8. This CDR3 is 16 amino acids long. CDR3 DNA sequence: TGTGCCAGCAGTGAATGGGGACAGGTAACCCCCTATGGCTACACCTTC. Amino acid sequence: CASSEWGQVTPYGYTF.